Presented here are 8 T cell receptor beta chains from one specimen sequenced in a study of cytomegalovirus exposure and HLA in healthy donors. The PCR used 60 Vbeta and 13 Jbeta primers. Here immunoSEQ multiplex PCR was the method, and the copy in TCRdb shows in-frame clones only, minus some. The table has tens of thousands of clones, about 72% seen once. Input material: PBMCs. The receptor source for this set is a man aged 25-45 years in good health and CMV-seronegative.

This clone was detected once. This chain connects TRBV30 to TRBJ1-2; 9 bases are a match to TRBD1. There are 12 residues in the CDR3. Germline CDR1 is GTSNPN and CDR2 is SVGIG (reference sequence). J gave up 4 bases and V 5 bases, and 2 bases lay outside the gene matches. The CDR3 nucleotides read TGTGCCTGGGGGGACAGGGCCTATGGCTACACCTTC. It specifies CAWGDRAYGYTF.

The V and J genes are TRBV5-1 and TRBJ2-2; 8 positions match TRBD1. The ends lost 8 bases at V and 0 bases at J; junction bases unmatched: 3. The CDR3 spans 14 residues. From germline, CDR1 is SGHRS and CDR2 YFSETQ. The CDR3 loop is CASQTGANTGELFF. For the CDR3, the DNA is TGCGCCAGTCAGACAGGGGCGAACACCGGGGAGCTGTTTTTT.

Only one count was recorded for this clone. The rearrangement joins TRBV27 to TRBJ1-5; D gene uncertain. The CDR3 spans 15 residues. Germline V gene data show CDR1 as MNHEY and CDR2 as SMNVEV (reference sequence). The V and J ends lost 2 bases and 5 bases respectively, with 13 bases between them. As DNA, the CDR3 is TGTGCCAGCAGTTTACGGTCTCCCGGGTATCAGCCCCAGCATTTT. The encoded protein is CASSLRSPGYQPQHF.

V is TRBV18 and J is TRBJ1-1, with D tentatively TRBD1 (5 bases). Trimming took 3 bases from V and 1 from J, leaving 9 bases between them. This CDR3 spans 14 amino acids. Per the germline V gene, CDR1 is KGHSH and CDR2 is LQKENI. CDR3: CASSPQGSNTEAFF. DNA for the CDR3: TGTGCCAGCTCACCTCAGGGATCGAACACTGAAGCTTTCTTT.

V is TRBV4-1 and J is TRBJ2-5; possibly TRBD1 for D (5 bases). V shed 0 bases and J shed 5 bases, with 13 bases lying between them. There are 15 residues in the CDR3. Germline CDR1 reads MGHRA; CDR2 reads YSYEKL. CDR3 amino acids: CASSQDLGLTETQYF. DNA of the CDR3: TGCGCCAGCAGCCAAGATCTGGGGCTAACGGAGACCCAGTACTTC.

The J gene is TRBJ2-6, the V gene TRBV27; D remains unclear. The CDR3 loop spans 14 amino acids. V shed 4 bases and J shed 0 bases, with 4 bases lying between them. Germline V CDR1 and CDR2: MNHEY, SMNVEV (reference sequence). CDR3 region: CASSSYSGANVLTF. For the CDR3, the DNA is TGTGCCAGCAGTTCCTACTCTGGGGCCAACGTCCTGACTTTC. The entire variable domain, with the rest obtained from reference TRBV27 and TRBJ2-6, is as follows: EAQVTQNPRYLITVTGKKLTVTCSQNMNHEYMSWYRQDPGLGLRQIYYSMNVEVTDKGDVPEGYKVSRKEKRNFPLILESPSPNQTSLYFCASSSYSGANVLTFGAGSRLTVL.

This chain uses TRBV19 with TRBJ1-1; D is uncertain. The CDR3 loop spans 14 amino acids. V lost 3 bases and J lost 6, with 14 bases in between. Per the germline V gene, CDR1 is LNHDA and CDR2 is SQIVND (reference sequence). In DNA, the CDR3 is TGTGCCAGTAGTATTTGGGAGGGAGGGTCTGAAGCTTTCTTT. This sequence encodes CASSIWEGGSEAFF.

This chain uses TRBV29-1 with TRBJ1-1, with 8 bases matching TRBD1. CDR1 SQVTM and CDR2 ANQGSEA come from the germline V gene. There are 12 residues in the CDR3. V shed 5 bases and J 5 bases; nucleotides not matched to a gene: 4. CDR3 sequence: CSVMDRDTEAFF. The DNA of the CDR3 is TGCAGCGTTATGGACAGGGATACTGAAGCTTTCTTT.